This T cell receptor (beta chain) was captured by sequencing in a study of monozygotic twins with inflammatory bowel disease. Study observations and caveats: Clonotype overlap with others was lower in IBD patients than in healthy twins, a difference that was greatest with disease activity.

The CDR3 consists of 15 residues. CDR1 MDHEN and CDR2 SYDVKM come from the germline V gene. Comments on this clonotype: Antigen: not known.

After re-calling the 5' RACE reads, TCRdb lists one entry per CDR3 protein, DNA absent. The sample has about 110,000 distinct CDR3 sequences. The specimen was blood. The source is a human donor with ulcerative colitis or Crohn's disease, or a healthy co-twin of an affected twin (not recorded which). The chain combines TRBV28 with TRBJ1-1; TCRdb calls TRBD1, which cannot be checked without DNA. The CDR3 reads CASSFGGAGDTEAFF.